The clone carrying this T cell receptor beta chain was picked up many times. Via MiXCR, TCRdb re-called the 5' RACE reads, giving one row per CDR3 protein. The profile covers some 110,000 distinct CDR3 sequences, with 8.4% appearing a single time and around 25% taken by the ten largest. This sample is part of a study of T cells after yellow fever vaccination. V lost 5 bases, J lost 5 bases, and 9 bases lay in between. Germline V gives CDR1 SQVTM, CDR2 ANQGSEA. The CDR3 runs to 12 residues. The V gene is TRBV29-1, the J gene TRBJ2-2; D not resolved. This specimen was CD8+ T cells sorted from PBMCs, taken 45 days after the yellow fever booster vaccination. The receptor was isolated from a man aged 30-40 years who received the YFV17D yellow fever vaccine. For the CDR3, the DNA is TGCAGCGTTAGGAGAGGAACCGGGGAGCTGTTTTTT. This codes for CSVRRGTGELFF.